One and the same sample provided the 2 T cell receptor beta chains below, sequenced in a study of T-cell memory formation after mild COVID-19. Via MiXCR, TCRdb re-called the 5' RACE reads, giving one row per CDR3 protein. The sample contains roughly 170,000 distinct CDR3 sequences, approximately 17% of which appear only once. The sample taken for sequencing was PBMCs or a T cell subset sorted from them (not recorded which). All receptors come from a man younger than 35 who had mild COVID-19 (a few samples of this study predate the infection). Cell type and time point are not known.

This rearrangement joins TRBV7-2 to TRBJ1-1; D perhaps matches TRBD1 (6 bases). CDR1 SGHTA and CDR2 FQGNSA come from the germline V gene. The CDR3 length is 14 residues. Trimming shortened V by 7 bases and J by 3 bases, and 15 bases separated the two germline ends. CDR3 loop: CASKPGDSYTEAFF. The CDR3 DNA is TGTGCCAGCAAACCAGGGGACTCGTACACTGAAGCTTTCTTT.

The chain links TRBV7-2 to TRBJ2-1, with D tentatively TRBD1 or TRBD2 (5 bases each). Germline loops: CDR1 SGHTA, CDR2 FQGNSA. Trimming removed 5 bases from V and 4 bases from J, with 15 bases in between. The length of the CDR3 is 15 residues. This chain's CDR3 is CASSKIGAPYNEQFF. CDR3 coding DNA: TGTGCCAGCAGCAAAATCGGGGCCCCGTACAATGAGCAGTTCTTC.